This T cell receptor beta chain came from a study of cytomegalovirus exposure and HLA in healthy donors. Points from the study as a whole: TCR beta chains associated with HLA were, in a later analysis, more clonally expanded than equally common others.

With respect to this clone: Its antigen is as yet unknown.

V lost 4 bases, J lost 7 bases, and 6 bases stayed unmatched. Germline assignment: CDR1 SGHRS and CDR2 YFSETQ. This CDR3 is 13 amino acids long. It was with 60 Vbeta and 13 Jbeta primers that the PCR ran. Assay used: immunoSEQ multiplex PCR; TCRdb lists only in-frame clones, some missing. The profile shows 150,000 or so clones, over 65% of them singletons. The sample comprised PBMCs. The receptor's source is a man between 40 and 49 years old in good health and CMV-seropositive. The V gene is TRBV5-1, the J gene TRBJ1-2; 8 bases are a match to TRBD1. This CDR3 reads CASSPQGARGYTF. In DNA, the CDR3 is TGCGCCAGCAGCCCCCAGGGGGCGCGTGGCTACACCTTC.